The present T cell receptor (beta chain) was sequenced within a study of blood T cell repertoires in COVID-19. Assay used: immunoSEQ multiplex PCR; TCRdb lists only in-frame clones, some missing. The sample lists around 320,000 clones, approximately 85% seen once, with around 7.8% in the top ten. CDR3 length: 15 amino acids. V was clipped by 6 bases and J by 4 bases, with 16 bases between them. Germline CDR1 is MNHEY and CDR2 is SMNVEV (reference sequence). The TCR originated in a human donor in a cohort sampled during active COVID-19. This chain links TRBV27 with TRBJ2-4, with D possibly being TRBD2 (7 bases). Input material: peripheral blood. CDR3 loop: CASRPGGRGKNIQYF. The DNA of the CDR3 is TGTGCCAGCAGGCCCGGGGGGCGGGGGAAAAACATTCAGTACTTC.